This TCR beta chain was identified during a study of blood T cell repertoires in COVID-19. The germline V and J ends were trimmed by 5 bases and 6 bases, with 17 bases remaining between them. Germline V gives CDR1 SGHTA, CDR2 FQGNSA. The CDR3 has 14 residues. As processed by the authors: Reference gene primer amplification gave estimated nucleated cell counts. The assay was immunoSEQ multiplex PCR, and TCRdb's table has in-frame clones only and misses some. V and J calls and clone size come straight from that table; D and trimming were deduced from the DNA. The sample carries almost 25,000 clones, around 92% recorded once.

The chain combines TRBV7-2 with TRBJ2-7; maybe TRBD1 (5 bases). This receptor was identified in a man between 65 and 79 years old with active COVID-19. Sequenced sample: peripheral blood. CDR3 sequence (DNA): TGTGCCAGCAGCCCCAGGAGCACAGGTCGCGAGCAGTACTTC. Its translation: CASSPRSTGREQYF.